This T cell receptor (beta chain) stems from a study of blood T cells in healthy people across ages. Study observations and caveats: Naive CD4+ cell counts and diversity both ran higher in long-lived than in aged donors.

Isolation of PBMCs gave at least 6 million cells per sample. This CDR3 has 13 amino acids. Looked up from germline, CDR1 is MNHEY and CDR2 is SVGAGI. Trimming left V 5 bases short and J 5 bases short, with 12 bases between. Through a sample-barcoded 5' primer and a J-beta primer mix, a second PCR was run for roughly 6 to 11 cycles. TCRdb independently ran MiXCR on the 5' RACE reads; one entry per CDR3 protein. The table records roughly 800,000 distinct CDR3 sequences, over 45% of them present only once. As to this clonotype: The antigen remains unidentified.

Input material: blood. The source is a man aged 25 to 40 in good health. This chain connects TRBV6-5 to TRBJ1-2, with a weak D call TRBD1 (6 bases). The CDR3 nucleotides read TGTGCCAGCAGTAAACCAGGGGTATATGGCTACACCTTC. Residues: CASSKPGVYGYTF.